The 27 T cell receptor beta chains listed next were all sequenced from one sample in a study of regulatory T cells in long-lasting Graves disease. iRepertoire HTBI primers and Arm-PCR of CDR3 regions built TCR beta libraries. Using its own MiXCR run on the multiplex PCR reads, TCRdb lists one record per CDR3 protein. The data show almost 350,000 distinct CDR3 sequences, with less than 20% seen just once and just under 30% held by the top ten. Time point given: persistent/refractory GD, antithyroid drugs over 5 years with positive TRAb. PBMC-derived RNA was used for the TCR library. The sample in question was peripheral blood mononuclear cells (PBMCs), obtained when the disease was refractory, from a patient treated with antithyroid drugs. These receptor sequences come from a female donor with Graves disease.

This clonotype has ten or more counts. The chain links TRBV27 to TRBJ2-4; 9 bases agree with TRBD2. Germline CDR1 and CDR2: MNHEY and SMNVEV (reference sequence). This CDR3 region has 14 residues. Trimming cost V 3 bases and J 7 bases; bases outside gene matches: 4. The CDR3, as DNA: TGTGCCAGCAGTTTGGTAGCGGGGGATAACATTCAGTACTTC. Its protein is CASSLVAGDNIQYF.

This clonotype occurred many times. The rearrangement links TRBV4-3 to TRBJ1-2; TRBD1 is a possible D gene (6 bases). Per the germline V gene, CDR1 is LGHNA and CDR2 is YSLEER. V was cut by 3 bases and J by 4 bases, with 12 bases left in between. The CDR3 sequence is 14 residues long. This CDR3 is CASSHPGTSYGYTF. The CDR3 bases are TGCGCCAGCAGCCACCCCGGGACAAGCTATGGCTACACCTTC.

This clonotype was recorded at least ten times. This chain joins TRBV11-2 and TRBJ2-7; TRBD1 matches 12 bases. There are 16 residues in the CDR3. The germline V gene has CDR1 SGHAT and CDR2 FQNNGV. The V segment lost 4 bases and the J segment 2 bases; nucleotides outside the gene matches: 6. CDR3 protein: CASSSPRDRGPYEQYF. Here the CDR3 DNA reads TGTGCCAGCAGCTCCCCGCGGGACAGGGGGCCCTACGAGCAGTACTTC.

This clonotype was recorded many times. V usage is TRBV6-5 and J usage is TRBJ1-2; a possible D gene is TRBD1 (5 bases). Germline CDR1 and CDR2: MNHEY and SVGAGI. This CDR3 region has 16 residues. Trimming stripped 0 bases from V and 7 bases from J, with 18 bases between. CDR3 bases: TGTGCCAGCAGTTACTCGAATTCGGGGGACGCGGGTGGCTACACCTTC. This encodes CASSYSNSGDAGGYTF.

The chain is built from TRBV7-9 and TRBJ2-2; weak D call: TRBD1 (6 bases). The CDR3 contains 14 residues. Trimming took 5 bases from V and 6 from J, leaving 13 bases between them. CDR1 is SEHNR, CDR2 FQNEAQ, per germline (reference sequence). The CDR3: CASSHRQAAGELFF. The CDR3 coding sequence is TGTGCCAGCAGCCACAGACAGGCGGCCGGGGAGCTGTTTTTT. The full variable domain, in which reference TRBV7-9 and TRBJ2-2 provide the parts outside the CDR3, is DTGVSQNPRHKITKRGQNVTFRCDPISEHNRLYWYRQTLGQGPEFLTYFQNEAQLEKSRLLSDRFSAERPKGSFSTLEIQRTEQGDSAMYLCASSHRQAAGELFFGEGSRLTVL.

This chain connects TRBV11-3 to TRBJ2-1, with TRBD2 as a possible D gene (6 bases). This CDR3 comprises 17 residues. Germline CDR1 SGHNT, CDR2 YENEEA. The V end lost 1 base, the J end lost 5 bases, and 18 bases lay between the germline ends. The CDR3 DNA is TGTGCCAGCAGCTTAGGCGGTTGGGTGCGGGATAACAATGAGCAGTTCTTC. This sequence encodes CASSLGGWVRDNNEQFF.

This clonotype was detected ten times or more. V is TRBV30 and J is TRBJ1-5; TRBD1 aligns across 9 bases. The CDR3 has 14 amino acids. Germline lookup yields CDR1 GTSNPN and CDR2 SVGIG (reference sequence). Trimming removed 4 bases from V and 6 bases from J; junction bases left unmatched: 7. The CDR3 sequence is CAWTPGQGGQPQHF. In nucleotides, the CDR3 is TGTGCCTGGACCCCGGGACAGGGCGGTCAGCCCCAGCATTTT.

This clonotype was seen a handful of times. The chain joins TRBV20-1 to TRBJ1-1, with D possibly TRBD1 on 5 matching bases. V was trimmed by 2 bases and J by 0 bases, leaving 10 bases between them. Germline V gene sequence: CDR1 DFQATT, CDR2 SNEGSKA (reference sequence). This CDR3 has 14 residues. The CDR3 sequence is CSARRVTVNTEAFF. In nucleotides, the CDR3 is TGCAGTGCTAGAAGGGTGACAGTGAACACTGAAGCTTTCTTT.

This clonotype was seen a handful of times. The chain combines TRBV6-5 with TRBJ2-5; 8 positions agree with TRBD2. The CDR3 spans 16 residues. Per the germline V gene, CDR1 is MNHEY and CDR2 is SVGAGI. Losses at the gene ends were 0 bases for V and 0 bases for J; bases not matched to a gene: 3. Written as DNA, the CDR3 is TGTGCCAGCAGTTACTCGTCTAGCGGGTACCAAGAGACCCAGTACTTC. It specifies CASSYSSSGYQETQYF.

Here the CDR3 DNA reads TGCAGTGCTAGAGATGGGGCAGGTTTTCTCAGTGAGCAGTTCTTC. This sequence encodes CSARDGAGFLSEQFF. The V and J genes are TRBV20-1 and TRBJ2-1; possibly TRBD1 for D (5 bases). Germline assignment: CDR1 DFQATT and CDR2 SNEGSKA (reference sequence). Trimming shortened V by 0 bases and J by 9 bases, and 18 bases separated the two germline ends. This CDR3 has 15 residues.

On this clonotype itself: This may be a read error, as it is one base from a much larger clone. The chain uses TRBV7-2 and TRBJ2-7; 7 nucleotides align to TRBD1. This CDR3 region has 15 residues. From germline, CDR1 is SGHTA and CDR2 FQGNSA. CDR3 sequence: CDSSSIGDSGYEQYF. CDR3 DNA sequence: TGTGACAGCAGCTCAATCGGGGACAGTGGGTACGAGCAGTACTTC.

This clonotype was recorded many times. The rearrangement uses TRBV12-3 or TRBV12-4 and TRBJ2-7; TRBD1 matches 7 bases. This CDR3 is 13 amino acids long. With V trimmed by 5 bases and J by 6 bases, 7 bases remained unmatched. The CDR3 loop reads CASSPLQGREQYF. CDR3 bases: TGTGCCAGCAGTCCGTTACAGGGGCGCGAGCAGTACTTC.

This clonotype was observed a few times. V usage is TRBV6-5 and J usage is TRBJ1-6, with TRBD1 matching over 8 bases. Germline-derived CDR1 and CDR2 are MNHEY and SVGAGI. J lost 7 bases, V lost 2 bases, and 7 bases had no gene match. The CDR3 has 16 residues. The CDR3 region has the DNA TGTGCCAGCAGTTACCCGGACAGGGAGGGAAATTCACCCCTCCACTTT. Translated: CASSYPDREGNSPLHF.

This clonotype occurred many times. At one of its ends the junction is not consistent with the germline gene, which may arise from a read error. This sequence joins TRBV7-9 and TRBJ1-2; D is ambiguous. The CDR3 contains 14 residues. Germline assignment: CDR1 SEHNR and CDR2 FQNEAQ (reference sequence). In nucleotides, the CDR3 is TGCGCCAGCAGCTTGGCAGTAGGGAACTATGGCTACACCTTC. Translation: CASSLAVGNYGYTF.

This clonotype was counted between two and nine times. V gene TRBV19 combines with J gene TRBJ1-4; no definite D call. Germline lookup yields CDR1 LNHDA and CDR2 SQIVND (reference sequence). Trimming pared 6 bases from V and 8 bases from J, leaving 16 bases between. The CDR3 is 14 amino acids. CDR3 in DNA: TGTGCCAGTAGCACCTCATCGACCGAAGAAAAACTGTTTTTT. Encoded protein: CASSTSSTEEKLFF.

This clonotype has only a few counts. This chain uses TRBV4-3 with TRBJ1-4; TRBD1 matches at 7 bases. V trimming: 7 bases; J trimming: 4 bases; junction bases outside the gene matches: 9. Germline CDR1 LGHNA, CDR2 YSLEER. The CDR3 sequence is 15 residues long. CDR3 in amino acids: CASTLWRDSNEKLFF. In DNA form, the CDR3 reads TGCGCCAGCACCCTGTGGCGGGACAGTAATGAAAAACTGTTTTTT.

This clonotype has ten or more counts. The V gene is TRBV6-1, the J gene TRBJ1-1; weak D call: TRBD1 (6 bases). Germline lookup yields CDR1 MNHNS and CDR2 SASEGT. Trimming removed 6 bases at V and 0 bases at J, with 8 bases between. The CDR3 spans 13 residues. The DNA for the CDR3 is TGTGCCAGCAGAGGACAGTTGAACACTGAAGCTTTCTTT. This codes for CASRGQLNTEAFF.

This clonotype came up many times. The rearrangement joins TRBV6-1 to TRBJ1-5; D possibly corresponds to TRBD1 (5 bases). The CDR3 is made up of 15 amino acids. Germline V gives CDR1 MNHNS, CDR2 SASEGT. Between the trimmed V and J ends, which lost 6 bases and 2 bases, there was a span of 14 bases. CDR3 sequence reads: CASRKGGAGNQPQHF. CDR3 bases: TGTGCCAGCAGAAAGGGAGGGGCGGGCAATCAGCCCCAGCATTTT.

This clonotype came up many times. The V call is TRBV28, the J call TRBJ2-5, with TRBD1 matching 11 bases. Germline CDR1 MDHEN, CDR2 SYDVKM. After removal of 6 bases from V and 7 bases from J, the junction contained 13 bases not matched to a gene. The length of the CDR3 is 16 residues. The CDR3 DNA reads as TGTGCCAGCAGCCGGACAGGGGGCCGGGGCACCCCGACCCAGTACTTC. Translating gives CASSRTGGRGTPTQYF.

This clonotype was found many times. This chain joins TRBV6-9 and TRBJ2-7, with 8 positions matching TRBD2. The CDR3 covers 17 residues. CDR1 is MNHGY and CDR2 is SVAAGI in the germline V gene. With V trimmed by 3 bases and J by 3 bases, 13 bases remained unmatched. The CDR3 bases are TGTGCCAGCAGTTACGGGACTAGTTCAGCGTTGGTCTACGAGCAGTACTTC. It translates to CASSYGTSSALVYEQYF.

The table lists this clonotype with a few counts. The CDR3 protein is CASKVGIGYEQYF. The CDR3 DNA is TGTGCCAGCAAAGTCGGGATTGGGTACGAGCAGTACTTC. The rearrangement uses TRBV12-3 or TRBV12-4 and TRBJ2-7; perhaps TRBD2 as D (5 bases). With 7 bases removed from V and 4 bases from J, the gap between germline ends came to 14 bases. The CDR3 length is 13 residues.

This clonotype was counted between two and nine times. The chain recombines TRBV19 with TRBJ1-2; tentatively, D is TRBD1 (6 bases). This CDR3 comprises 19 residues. The V and J ends lost 1 base and 5 bases respectively, with 26 bases between them. CDR1 is LNHDA, CDR2 SQIVND, per germline (reference sequence). CDR3 bases: TGTGCCAGTAGTATAGCCTCTGGGCCGACAGGCCTCTTCGTATATGGCTACACCTTC. This codes for CASSIASGPTGLFVYGYTF.

The chain has TRBV12-3 or TRBV12-4 and TRBJ2-5; D remains ambiguous. The CDR3 contains 15 residues. V shed 5 bases and J shed 4 bases, with 17 bases lying between them. CDR3: CASSRSGLRVETQYF. CDR3 in DNA: TGTGCCAGCAGTCGGTCCGGGCTAAGAGTAGAGACCCAGTACTTC.

To note about this clonotype: This clone may be a read error of a much larger clone one base away. CDR3 coding DNA: TGTGCCAGCAGCTTAGCGGGGGAACCTTCACCCCTCCACTTT. Amino acid sequence: CASSLAGEPSPLHF. The genes are TRBV7-3 and TRBJ1-6; possible D gene TRBD1, 5 bases. Germline loops: CDR1 SGHTA, CDR2 FQGTGA. The CDR3 is 14 residues long. Trimming pared 2 bases from V and 9 bases from J, leaving 11 bases between.

This clonotype was observed a few times. The rearrangement joins TRBV5-1 to TRBJ1-1; TRBD1 might be the D (5 bases). The CDR3 totals 16 residues. Germline CDR1 is SGHRS and CDR2 is YFSETQ. Trimming removed 0 bases from V and 1 base from J, with 13 bases in between. The CDR3 region has the DNA TGCGCCAGCAGCTTGGGTGGCGGGGGATCGAACACTGAAGCTTTCTTT. It yields the protein CASSLGGGGSNTEAFF.

This clonotype came up many times. The gene calls are TRBV28 and TRBJ2-5; 8 bases map to TRBD1. Germline-derived CDR1 and CDR2 are MDHEN and SYDVKM. The ends lost 3 bases at V and 2 bases at J; junction bases unmatched: 11. This CDR3 has 17 residues. The CDR3 coding sequence is TGTGCCAGCAGTTTGGTCAGGGGGCTTAACCTACAAGAGACCCAGTACTTC. It encodes CASSLVRGLNLQETQYF.

CDR3 in DNA: TGCAGTGCGAAGGACACTAATAGCAATCAGCCCCAGCATTTT. It specifies CSAKDTNSNQPQHF. The rearrangement joins TRBV20-1 to TRBJ1-5; D might be TRBD1 (5 bases). This CDR3 has 14 residues. V was clipped by 6 bases and J by 0 bases, with 12 bases between them. Per the germline V gene, CDR1 is DFQATT and CDR2 is SNEGSKA (reference sequence).